This T cell receptor beta chain was found in a study of blood T cell repertoires in COVID-19. Participants were aged about 18 to 89 years from about 25 US areas. Recovered Cohort 3 donors showed two negative PCRs, clearance, or symptom resolution. Method: immunoSEQ multiplex PCR; TCRdb's copy keeps in-frame clones and lacks some. The sample includes about 180,000 clones, roughly 85% of them seen just once. V was pared by 10 bases and J by 2 bases, with 5 bases of the junction left unmatched. Germline V gives CDR1 WSHSY, CDR2 SAAADI. This CDR3 contains 16 residues. This chain joins TRBV10-2 and TRBJ2-1; 16 bases fit TRBD2. The receptor's source is a woman aged 18-29 years who had recovered from COVID-19. The sample was PBMCs or T cells enriched from blood (not recorded which). The CDR3 sequence is CATGLAGGQPYNEQFF. The CDR3 bases are TGCGCCACGGGACTAGCGGGAGGGCAGCCCTACAATGAGCAGTTCTTC.